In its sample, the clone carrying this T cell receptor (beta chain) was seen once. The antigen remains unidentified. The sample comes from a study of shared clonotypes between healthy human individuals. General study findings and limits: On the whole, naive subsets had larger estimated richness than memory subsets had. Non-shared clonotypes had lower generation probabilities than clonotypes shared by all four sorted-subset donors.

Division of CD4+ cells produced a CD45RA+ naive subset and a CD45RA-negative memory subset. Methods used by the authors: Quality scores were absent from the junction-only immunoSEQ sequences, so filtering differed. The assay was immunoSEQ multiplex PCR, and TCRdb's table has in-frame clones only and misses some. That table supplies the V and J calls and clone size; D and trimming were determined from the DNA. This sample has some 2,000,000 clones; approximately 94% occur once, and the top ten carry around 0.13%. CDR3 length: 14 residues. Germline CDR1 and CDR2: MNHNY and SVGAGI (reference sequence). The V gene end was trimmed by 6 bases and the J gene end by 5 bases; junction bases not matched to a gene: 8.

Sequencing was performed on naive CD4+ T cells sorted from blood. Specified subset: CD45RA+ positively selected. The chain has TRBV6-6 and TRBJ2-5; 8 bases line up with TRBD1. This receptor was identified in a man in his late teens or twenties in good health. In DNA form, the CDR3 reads TGTGCCAGCAGAATGGACAGGGTGACGGAGACCCAGTACTTC. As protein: CASRMDRVTETQYF.